Listed here are 24 T cell receptor beta chains from one sample, sequenced in a study of early T cells in non-severe SARS-CoV-2 infection. TCRdb recomputed calls from the 5' RACE reads with MiXCR, one row per CDR3 protein. Of some 29,000 distinct CDR3 sequences detected, around 5% appear once; the ten largest clones hold about 6.5%. Sequencing was done on a sample of whole blood. Receptors were obtained from an adult who was a healthcare worker with PCR-confirmed SARS-CoV-2 infection or an uninfected control (not recorded which).

The J gene is TRBJ2-4, the V gene TRBV7-2; D call uncertain. Trimming took off 5 bases at V and 2 bases at J, with 19 bases between the two ends. The CDR3 consists of 17 residues. Germline CDR1 and CDR2: SGHTA and FQGNSA. DNA of the CDR3: TGTGCCAGCAGCGTGGTCGGATTGGCACTTACCAAAAACATTCAGTACTTC. Translating gives CASSVVGLALTKNIQYF.

There are many counts of this clonotype. This chain links TRBV5-1 with TRBJ1-1; D ambiguous. There are 12 residues in the CDR3. Per the germline V gene, CDR1 is SGHRS and CDR2 is YFSETQ. V lost 1 base and J lost 7, with 8 bases in between. CDR3 sequence (DNA): TGCGCCAGCAGCTTGATAGGATTTGAAGCTTTCTTT. Protein product: CASSLIGFEAFF.

This clonotype has ten or more counts. This sequence joins TRBV7-8 and TRBJ1-6, with D possibly TRBD1 on 6 matching bases. V was pared by 5 bases and J by 10 bases, with 21 bases between. Per the germline V gene, CDR1 is SGHVS and CDR2 is FQNEAQ. CDR3 size: 16 residues. CDR3 region: CASSIGGGQNDSPLHF. The DNA for the CDR3 is TGTGCCAGCAGCATAGGGGGAGGACAGAATGACTCACCCCTCCACTTT.

This clonotype was picked up many times. This chain connects TRBV28 to TRBJ2-7; 7 bases are shared with TRBD1. V lost 7 bases and J lost 4; bases outside the gene matches: 7. Germline V gives CDR1 MDHEN, CDR2 SYDVKM. The CDR3 is made up of 13 amino acids. As DNA, the CDR3 is TGTGCCAGCACAACGACAGGGATATACGAGCAGTACTTC. It yields the protein CASTTTGIYEQYF.

This clonotype was seen at least ten times. V is TRBV4-1 and J is TRBJ2-1; D may match TRBD1 or TRBD2 (6 bases each). The germline gives CDR1 MGHRA, CDR2 YSYEKL. V was cut by 3 bases and J by 4 bases, with 13 bases left in between. This CDR3 is built from 15 residues. This CDR3 is CASSHKKGGYNEQFF. CDR3 sequence (DNA): TGCGCCAGCAGCCACAAAAAGGGGGGTTACAATGAGCAGTTCTTC.

The chain is built from TRBV4-3 and TRBJ2-2; TRBD2 agrees at 11 bases. With 4 bases clipped from V and 1 base from J, the junction kept 11 bases outside the gene matches. The CDR3 runs to 19 residues. Germline CDR1 and CDR2: LGHNA and YSLEER. CDR3 amino acids: CASSPWGSGREGNTGELFF. The DNA for the CDR3 is TGCGCCAGCAGCCCTTGGGGTAGCGGGAGGGAAGGGAACACCGGGGAGCTGTTTTTT.

This clonotype showed up just a few times. The chain couples TRBV20-1 to TRBJ2-2, with 7 nucleotides matching TRBD2. The germline CDR1 and CDR2 sequences are DFQATT and SNEGSKA (reference sequence). Germline trimming cut 1 base from V and 0 bases from J; bases unmatched to any gene: 2. The CDR3 has 15 amino acids. The CDR3 spells CSARVSGTNTGELFF. The CDR3 nucleotides read TGCAGTGCTAGAGTAAGCGGGACGAACACCGGGGAGCTGTTTTTT.

This clonotype has a handful of counts. The rearrangement links TRBV10-3 to TRBJ2-5, with a possible D match to TRBD1 (5 bases). V lost 2 bases and J lost 13, with 14 bases in between. The CDR3 has 12 residues. Germline V gene data show CDR1 as ENHRY and CDR2 as SYGVKD. The CDR3 reads CAISEMGPSLYF. In DNA, the CDR3 is TGTGCCATCAGTGAGATGGGGCCGAGTCTGTACTTC.

This clonotype was detected many times. The chain employs TRBV11-2 and TRBJ2-7; 8 nucleotides line up with TRBD1. J gave up 4 bases and V 4 bases, and 9 bases lay outside the gene matches. The CDR3 consists of 15 residues. The germline gives CDR1 SGHAT, CDR2 FQNNGV. The CDR3 is CASSSSDRGVYEQYF. The CDR3 DNA reads as TGTGCCAGCAGCTCGTCCGACAGGGGTGTTTACGAGCAGTACTTC. Combining the CDR3 with reference TRBV11-2 and TRBJ2-7 gives the whole variable domain EAGVAQSPRYKIIEKRQSVAFWCNPISGHATLYWYQQILGQGPKLLIQFQNNGVVDDSQLPKDRFSAERLKGVDSTLKIQPAKLEDSAVYLCASSSSDRGVYEQYFGPGTRLTVT.

This clonotype was seen ten or more times. The genes are TRBV30 and TRBJ2-7; D uncertain. The CDR3 is 13 amino acids. Germline V gives CDR1 GTSNPN, CDR2 SVGIG (reference sequence). V was trimmed by 4 bases and J by 0 bases, leaving 10 bases between them. The CDR3 region has the DNA TGTGCCTGGACAGGTTCACCCTCCTACGAGCAGTACTTC. Its protein product is CAWTGSPSYEQYF.

There are a few counts of this clonotype. This chain links TRBV14 with TRBJ2-5, with unresolved D. CDR1 and CDR2 from the germline V gene are SGHDN and FVKESK. The CDR3 extends over 13 amino acids. Trimming removed 0 bases from V and 4 bases from J, with 6 bases in between. In nucleotides, the CDR3 is TGTGCCAGCAGCCAAGATATTGGAGAGACCCAGTACTTC. It codes for CASSQDIGETQYF.

This clonotype was detected ten times or more. The chain joins TRBV5-1 to TRBJ2-7; 12 nucleotides match TRBD2. This CDR3 has 15 residues. The junction had 9 bases not matched to a gene; V was cut back by 4 bases and J by 7 bases. Looked up from germline, CDR1 is SGHRS and CDR2 is YFSETQ. The chain's CDR3 is CASSPQGGLAGEQYF. CDR3 DNA sequence: TGCGCCAGCAGCCCCCAAGGAGGACTAGCGGGGGAGCAGTACTTC. Full variable domain (remainder filled in from reference TRBV5-1 and TRBJ2-7): KAGVTQTPRYLIKTRGQQVTLSCSPISGHRSVSWYQQTPGQGLQFLFEYFSETQRNKGNFPGRFSGRQFSNSRSEMNVSTLELGDSALYLCASSPQGGLAGEQYFGPGTRLTVT.

V usage is TRBV7-9 and J usage is TRBJ2-1; 7 nucleotides match TRBD1. Germline V lookup: CDR1 SEHNR, CDR2 FQNEAQ (reference sequence). This CDR3 comprises 13 residues. The trim removed 5 bases at V and 6 bases at J, leaving 4 bases unmatched. The CDR3 spells CASSRTGSNEQFF. The CDR3 nucleotides read TGTGCCAGCAGCCGGACAGGATCCAATGAGCAGTTCTTC.

This clonotype was recorded at least ten times. This rearrangement joins TRBV5-5 to TRBJ2-7; D not certain. The V end lost 3 bases, the J end lost 3 bases, and 13 bases lay between the germline ends. The germline CDR1 and CDR2 sequences are SGHKS and YYEKEE (reference sequence). CDR3 length: 14 amino acids. CDR3 nucleotide sequence: TGTGCCAGCAGCTCCCTCAGCGCAAGCTACGAGCAGTACTTC. It is translated as CASSSLSASYEQYF.

This clonotype was observed many times. The CDR3 loop reads CASSGTGFVNEQYF. CDR3 in DNA: TGTGCCAGCAGTGGGACAGGGTTTGTCAACGAGCAGTACTTC. The V and J genes are TRBV2 and TRBJ2-7, with 8 bases aligning to TRBD1. This CDR3 comprises 14 residues. In germline, CDR1 is SNHLY, CDR2 FYNNEI. With V trimmed by 4 bases and J by 5 bases, 7 bases remained unmatched.

This clonotype was seen at least ten times. V and J are TRBV6-2 or TRBV6-3 and TRBJ1-1, with 10 bases lining up with TRBD1. CDR3 length: 14 amino acids. Germline V gives CDR1 MNHEY, CDR2 SVGEGT. Losses at the gene ends were 7 bases for V and 7 bases for J; bases not matched to a gene: 9. CDR3 sequence (DNA): TGTGCCAGCATCCTTAGGGACAGGGGCGGTGAAGCTTTCTTT. Its protein product is CASILRDRGGEAFF.

The chain uses TRBV16 and TRBJ1-5, with 7 positions matching TRBD1. The CDR3 is 13 amino acids. V dropped 4 bases and J dropped 7; count of bases not matched to a gene: 4. In germline, CDR1 is KGHSY, CDR2 FQNENV. The CDR3 is CASSRQGLQPQHF. In DNA form, the CDR3 reads TGTGCCAGCAGCCGACAGGGCCTGCAGCCCCAGCATTTT.

There are many counts of this clonotype. CDR3 loop: CASSLRLAGNEQFF. The CDR3 nucleotides are TGTGCCAGCAGCCTAAGACTAGCAGGGAATGAGCAGTTCTTC. The chain uses TRBV14 and TRBJ2-1; 7 bases are a match to TRBD2. V lost 4 bases and J lost 7; bases outside the gene matches: 7. The CDR3 runs to 14 residues. Germline V gene sequence: CDR1 SGHDN, CDR2 FVKESK.

This clonotype was counted ten times or more. The J gene is TRBJ1-2, the V gene TRBV7-9, with 9 bases aligning to TRBD1. CDR3 size: 14 residues. Germline V gene sequence: CDR1 SEHNR, CDR2 FQNEAQ (reference sequence). V dropped 3 bases and J dropped 4; count of bases not matched to a gene: 3. CDR3 DNA: TGTGCCAGCAGCTTTATACAGGGGGCCTATGGCTACACCTTC. Amino acid sequence: CASSFIQGAYGYTF. Together with reference TRBV7-9 and TRBJ1-2, the CDR3 gives the full variable domain: DTGVSQNPRHKITKRGQNVTFRCDPISEHNRLYWYRQTLGQGPEFLTYFQNEAQLEKSRLLSDRFSAERPKGSFSTLEIQRTEQGDSAMYLCASSFIQGAYGYTFGSGTRLTVV.

The table lists this clonotype with many counts. The chain recombines TRBV4-3 with TRBJ2-1; TRBD2 matches 7 bases. This CDR3 contains 13 residues. V lost 1 base and J lost 8; bases outside the gene matches: 2. Looked up from germline, CDR1 is LGHNA and CDR2 is YSLEER. The CDR3 region is CASSQAGGHEQFF. The CDR3 nucleotides read TGCGCCAGCAGCCAAGCGGGGGGTCATGAGCAGTTCTTC.

The V call is TRBV28, the J call TRBJ1-1; D unresolved. The V end was cut by 2 bases, the J end by 4 bases, with 8 bases between. Germline V CDR1 and CDR2: MDHEN, SYDVKM. The CDR3 consists of 13 residues. The CDR3: CASSLGIGTEAFF. The CDR3 DNA follows: TGTGCCAGCAGTTTAGGGATCGGCACTGAAGCTTTCTTT.

At least ten counts were recorded for this clonotype. The chain links TRBV11-2 to TRBJ2-5; D not resolved. V gave up 4 bases and J gave up 2 bases, with 14 bases separating them. Germline V gene sequence: CDR1 SGHAT, CDR2 FQNNGV. This CDR3 spans 15 amino acids. Here the CDR3 DNA reads TGTGCCAGCAGCTCCCGATACGAACTACAAGAGACCCAGTACTTC. Translation gives CASSSRYELQETQYF.

There are a few counts of this clonotype. V usage is TRBV12-5 and J usage is TRBJ2-3, with 9 bases identical to TRBD1. This CDR3 contains 15 residues. Trimming cost V 6 bases and J 4 bases; bases outside gene matches: 8. Germline CDR1 LGHNT, CDR2 FRNRAP. In DNA, the CDR3 is TGTGCTAGTGGCTCGGGACAGGGAGGCGCAGATACGCAGTATTTT. It encodes CASGSGQGGADTQYF.

The V gene is TRBV7-9, the J gene TRBJ2-6, with D unclear. The V gene's germline CDR1 is SEHNR and CDR2 FQNEAQ (reference sequence). V was pared by 3 bases and J by 2 bases, with 5 bases between. The CDR3 spans 14 residues. In DNA, the CDR3 is TGTGCCAGCAGCTTCTTTGCTGGGGCCAACGTCCTGACTTTC. It yields the protein CASSFFAGANVLTF.